Shown below are 22 T cell receptor beta chains from a single sample sequenced in a study of T cell repertoires in cytomegalovirus infection. Their antigens remain unidentified. One entry per CDR3 protein, called by TCRdb with MiXCR from the reads. The table records some 940,000 distinct CDR3 sequences, less than 40% of them present only once. Sequenced here: cultured CD8+ T cells from PBMCs, sampled from culture after CMV antigen stimulation. The receptors stem from a human donor in good health (CMV status not recorded). Some clones in this sample may be carry-over from other donors' samples.

The chain has TRBV14 and TRBJ1-5; D perhaps matches TRBD1 (6 bases). The CDR3 sequence is 15 residues long. CDR1 SGHDN and CDR2 FVKESK come from the germline V gene. V lost 0 bases and J 8 bases, leaving 14 bases between the germline ends. The CDR3 region is CASSQEPTGQEPQHF. The CDR3 bases are TGTGCCAGCAGCCAAGAGCCGACAGGTCAAGAGCCCCAGCATTTT.

In this sample, this clonotype turned up a few times. This chain uses TRBV24-1 with TRBJ2-2; tentative D call: TRBD2 (6 bases). From germline, CDR1 is KGHDR and CDR2 SFDVKD. This CDR3 contains 15 residues. Trimming cost V 7 bases and J 4 bases, with 15 bases left between them. CDR3 in amino acids: CATSEPKEGTGELFF. As DNA, the CDR3 is TGTGCCACCAGCGAACCAAAGGAGGGCACCGGGGAGCTGTTTTTT.

This chain connects TRBV27 to TRBJ1-2; 12 bases match TRBD1. Germline values: CDR1 MNHEY, CDR2 SMNVEV (reference sequence). V shed 1 base and J 6 bases; nucleotides not matched to a gene: 0. CDR3 length equals 14 residues. DNA of the CDR3: TGTGCCAGCAGTTTATGGGACAGGGGGCATGGCTACACCTTC. It codes for CASSLWDRGHGYTF.

The rearrangement uses TRBV6-4 and TRBJ2-3; tentatively, D is TRBD2 (6 bases). Germline loops: CDR1 MRHNA, CDR2 SNTAGT. This CDR3 has 15 residues. V shed 4 bases and J shed 0 bases, with 11 bases lying between them. In DNA form, the CDR3 reads TGTGCCAGCAGTGCGGCGGGGACTAGCACAGATACGCAGTATTTT. Translation: CASSAAGTSTDTQYF.

This clonotype occurred a few times. This rearrangement joins TRBV7-9 to TRBJ2-3; 11 bases match TRBD1. V lost 4 bases to trimming and J lost 4 bases; unmatched junction nucleotides: 7. The CDR3 covers 16 residues. Germline V gene sequence: CDR1 SEHNR, CDR2 FQNEAQ (reference sequence). Here the CDR3 reads CASSYLQGQGADTQYF. The CDR3 nucleotides read TGTGCCAGCAGCTACCTTCAGGGACAGGGGGCAGATACGCAGTATTTT.

The chain carries TRBV19 and TRBJ2-1; D is uncertain. This CDR3 spans 11 amino acids. CDR1 is LNHDA and CDR2 is SQIVND in the germline V gene (reference sequence). V gave up 8 bases and J gave up 12 bases, with 14 bases separating them. CDR3 in DNA: TGTGCCAGTTCGGCTGGATTGGGGCAGTTCTTC. Its translation is CASSAGLGQFF.

This clonotype was seen just once. This chain connects TRBV12-3 or TRBV12-4 to TRBJ2-7, with TRBD1 identical over 11 bases. V was clipped by 6 bases and J by 3 bases; unmatched bases: 7. CDR3 length equals 15 residues. Written as DNA, the CDR3 is TGTGCCAGCAGAGACGGACAGGGGGCCGTCTACGAGCAGTACTTC. It encodes CASRDGQGAVYEQYF.

The J gene is TRBJ1-5, the V gene TRBV5-4; 7 bases line up with TRBD1. The CDR3 runs to 17 residues. J was trimmed by 1 base and V by 1 base; bases with no gene match: 8. Germline values: CDR1 SGHNT, CDR2 YYREEE (reference sequence). The DNA for the CDR3 is TGTGCCAGCAGCTTGCAGACAGGGAGTTTGAGCAATCAGCCCCAGCATTTT. Its translation is CASSLQTGSLSNQPQHF.

This sequence joins TRBV24-1 and TRBJ2-7; D gene ambiguous. V was shortened by 0 bases and J by 4 bases, with 6 bases between the two germline ends. CDR1 is KGHDR and CDR2 is SFDVKD in the germline V gene. The CDR3 sequence is 13 residues long. Here the CDR3 reads CATSDLQGYEQYV. Here the CDR3 DNA reads TGTGCCACCAGTGATTTGCAAGGATACGAGCAGTACGTC.

This clonotype has only a few counts. This CDR3 reads CASSKTGDPLPFSYEQYV. As DNA, the CDR3 is TGTGCCAGCAGTAAAACAGGGGACCCCCTCCCCTTCTCCTACGAGCAGTACGTC. The chain combines TRBV6-2 or TRBV6-3 with TRBJ2-7; 7 bases agree with TRBD1. Germline V gene sequence: CDR1 MNHEY, CDR2 SVGEGT. This CDR3 comprises 18 residues. J was trimmed by 0 bases and V by 5 bases; bases with no gene match: 16.

The table lists this clonotype with many counts. The chain carries TRBV7-9 and TRBJ2-7; D remains ambiguous. CDR1 and CDR2 from the germline V gene are SEHNR and FQNEAQ (reference sequence). Trimming removed 3 bases from V and 3 bases from J, with 6 bases in between. The CDR3 is 12 residues long. Here the CDR3 reads CASSFNSYEQYF. As DNA, the CDR3 is TGTGCCAGCAGCTTCAACAGCTACGAGCAGTACTTC.

This clonotype was found a few times. This chain connects TRBV2 to TRBJ2-3; 7 bases line up with TRBD1. V shed 6 bases and J 3 bases; nucleotides not matched to a gene: 9. CDR1 SNHLY and CDR2 FYNNEI come from the germline V gene. The CDR3 is 15 amino acids. This CDR3 reads CASRQQGFLTDTQYF. The CDR3 nucleotides read TGTGCCAGCAGGCAACAGGGGTTTCTTACAGATACGCAGTATTTT.

There are many counts of this clonotype. This sequence joins TRBV7-2 and TRBJ2-3; perhaps D is TRBD1 or TRBD2 (6 bases each). The CDR3 runs to 15 residues. Germline CDR1 and CDR2: SGHTA and FQGNSA. V was shortened by 4 bases and J by 2 bases, with 13 bases between the two germline ends. The CDR3 region has the DNA TGTGCCAGCAGCTATAGGGGGGCTACCACAGATACGCAGTATTTT. Encoded protein: CASSYRGATTDTQYF.

This clonotype was recorded a few times. The chain carries TRBV11-2 and TRBJ2-3; D is possibly TRBD1 (5 bases). Germline-derived CDR1 and CDR2 are SGHAT and FQNNGV. V was clipped by 1 base and J by 4 bases, with 6 bases between them. CDR3 length: 13 residues. The CDR3, as DNA: TGTGCCAGCAGCTTAGCACAGGCAGATACGCAGTATTTT. It encodes CASSLAQADTQYF.

This clonotype has a handful of counts. The chain joins TRBV28 to TRBJ1-6; D is unresolved. Trimming pared 5 bases from V and 1 base from J, leaving 9 bases between. Germline V CDR1 and CDR2: MDHEN, SYDVKM. The CDR3 sequence is 15 residues long. CDR3 loop: CASSIRGSYNSPLHF. In DNA form, the CDR3 reads TGTGCCAGCAGTATAAGAGGGTCCTATAATTCACCCCTCCACTTT. The whole variable domain, remainder taken from reference TRBV28 and TRBJ1-6, is DVKVTQSSRYLVKRTGEKVFLECVQDMDHENMFWYRQDPGLGLRLIYFSYDVKMKEKGDIPEGYSVSREKKERFSLILESASTNQTSMYLCASSIRGSYNSPLHFGNGTRLTVT.

The chain links TRBV15 to TRBJ2-4; D is possibly TRBD1 or TRBD2 (5 bases each). Deletions cut 1 base from V and 3 bases from J, with 13 bases between. The CDR3 is made up of 16 amino acids. Germline V lookup: CDR1 LNHNV, CDR2 YYDKDF (reference sequence). CDR3 residues: CATSRADRGVKNIQYF. The CDR3, as DNA: TGTGCCACCAGCAGAGCAGATCGAGGGGTCAAAAACATTCAGTACTTC.

V usage is TRBV4-1 and J usage is TRBJ2-1, with D perhaps matching TRBD1 (7 bases). The CDR3 runs 22 residues. V was trimmed by 1 base and J by 0 bases, leaving 28 bases between them. Germline V gene sequence: CDR1 MGHRA, CDR2 YSYEKL. For the CDR3, the DNA is TGCGCCAGCAGCCAAGTATGGGATTTGACAGGGACTTTGCTAAGCTCCTACAATGAGCAGTTCTTC. Its translation: CASSQVWDLTGTLLSSYNEQFF.

There are many counts of this clonotype. The genes are TRBV7-3 and TRBJ2-5, with 8 positions matching TRBD2. CDR1 is SGHTA, CDR2 FQGTGA, per germline. The CDR3 is 17 amino acids. The J segment lost 5 bases and the V segment lost 1 base, leaving 12 bases of the junction unmatched. The CDR3 region is CASSLNPAGATGETQYF. CDR3 sequence (DNA): TGTGCCAGCAGCTTAAATCCAGCGGGGGCTACCGGGGAGACCCAGTACTTC.

The V and J genes are TRBV4-1 and TRBJ1-4, with D perhaps matching TRBD1 (5 bases). Germline loops: CDR1 MGHRA, CDR2 YSYEKL. This CDR3 region has 16 residues. The germline V and J ends were trimmed by 4 bases and 1 base, with 13 bases remaining between them. Here the CDR3 DNA reads TGCGCCAGCAGCCCCATTTCAGGGCGAACTAATGAAAAACTGTTTTTT. Protein: CASSPISGRTNEKLFF.

This clonotype appeared a single time. The CDR3: CSARERGQGSGEAFF. CDR3 DNA: TGCAGTGCTAGAGAGAGAGGACAGGGTTCGGGTGAAGCTTTCTTT. This rearrangement joins TRBV20-1 to TRBJ1-1; TRBD1 matches 8 bases. Germline CDR1 and CDR2: DFQATT and SNEGSKA (reference sequence). V shed 0 bases and J 7 bases; nucleotides not matched to a gene: 10. The CDR3 sequence is 15 residues long.

In its sample, this clonotype was seen a few times. The chain has TRBV27 and TRBJ2-2, with D possibly being TRBD1 or TRBD2 (5 bases each). From germline, CDR1 is MNHEY and CDR2 SMNVEV (reference sequence). V dropped 3 bases and J dropped 4 bases, with 9 bases sitting between them. CDR3 length: 14 residues. The CDR3 DNA is TGTGCCAGCAGTTTTGGGGGAGTCACCGGGGAGCTGTTTTTT. This gives the protein CASSFGGVTGELFF.

This clonotype came up a few times. V gene TRBV6-2 or TRBV6-3 combines with J gene TRBJ1-3, with TRBD1 matching 8 bases. The ends lost 6 bases at V and 5 bases at J; junction bases unmatched: 9. CDR1 and CDR2 from the germline V gene are MNHEY and SVGEGT. The CDR3 sequence is 15 residues long. CDR3 coding DNA: TGTGCCAGCAGCTCCCGCGGACAGGGACGAAACACCATATATTTT. Residues: CASSSRGQGRNTIYF.